This TCR beta chain came from a study of cytomegalovirus exposure and HLA in healthy donors. About this clone itself: Its antigen is not identified.

Study-wide results and caveats: Usually a TCR sequence was rare, but some public TCRs were found in many donors. The study flagged fewer than 200 TCR beta chains as cytomegalovirus-associated.

CDR3 length: 11 amino acids. Trimming removed 4 bases at V and 7 bases at J, with 5 bases between. The germline V gene encodes CDR1 MNHEY and CDR2 SVGAGI. Primers included in the PCR were 60 Vbeta and 13 Jbeta primers. Generated by immunoSEQ multiplex PCR, the TCRdb table keeps only in-frame clones and is missing some. The table lists 70,000 or so clones, about four fifths of them singletons. Sample: PBMCs. This TCR was sampled from a man aged 18 to 30 in good health and CMV-seronegative. This chain joins TRBV6-5 and TRBJ2-1; a possible D gene is TRBD1 (5 bases). CDR3 amino acids: CASSSGNEQFF. CDR3 DNA: TGTGCCAGCAGTTCAGGGAATGAGCAGTTCTTC.